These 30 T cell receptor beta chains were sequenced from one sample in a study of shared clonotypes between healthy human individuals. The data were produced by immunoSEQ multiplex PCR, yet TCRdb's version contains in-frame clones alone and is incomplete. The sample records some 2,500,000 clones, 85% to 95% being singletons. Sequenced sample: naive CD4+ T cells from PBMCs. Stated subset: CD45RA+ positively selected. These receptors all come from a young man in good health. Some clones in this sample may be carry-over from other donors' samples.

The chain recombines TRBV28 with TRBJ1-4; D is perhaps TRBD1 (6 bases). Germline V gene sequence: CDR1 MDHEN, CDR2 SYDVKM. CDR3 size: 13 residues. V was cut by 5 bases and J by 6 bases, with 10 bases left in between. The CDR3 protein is CASSIRTDEKLFF. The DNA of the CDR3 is TGTGCCAGCAGTATCCGGACAGATGAAAAACTGTTTTTT.

The CDR3 DNA sequence: TGTGCCAGCAGCTTGCACGTGGTGAGGGGGCGAACCGGGGAGCTGTTTTTT. Encoded protein: CASSLHVVRGRTGELFF. The chain joins TRBV5-6 to TRBJ2-2; 7 positions agree with TRBD1. V lost 1 base, J lost 5 bases, and 11 bases stayed unmatched. Germline V gene lookup returns CDR1 SGHDT and CDR2 YYEEEE. The CDR3 extends over 17 amino acids. The variable domain in full, with the rest retrieved from reference TRBV5-6 and TRBJ2-2, is DAGVTQSPTHLIKTRGQQVTLRCSPKSGHDTVSWYQQALGQGPQFIFQYYEEEERQRGNFPDRFSGHQFPNYSSELNVNALLLGDSALYLCASSLHVVRGRTGELFFGEGSRLTVL.

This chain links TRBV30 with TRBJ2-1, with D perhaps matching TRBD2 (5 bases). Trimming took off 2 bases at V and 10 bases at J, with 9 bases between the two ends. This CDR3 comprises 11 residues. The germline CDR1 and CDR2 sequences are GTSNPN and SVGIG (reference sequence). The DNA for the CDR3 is TGTGCCTGGAGTCTGGGAGTGGAGCAGTTCTTC. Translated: CAWSLGVEQFF.

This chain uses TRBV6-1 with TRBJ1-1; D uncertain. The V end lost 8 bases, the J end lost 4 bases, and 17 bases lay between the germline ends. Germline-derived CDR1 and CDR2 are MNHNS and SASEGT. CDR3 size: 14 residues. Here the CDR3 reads CASESRGWGTEAFF. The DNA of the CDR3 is TGTGCCAGCGAAAGTCGAGGGTGGGGCACTGAAGCTTTCTTT.

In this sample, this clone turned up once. The CDR3 DNA reads as TGTGCCAGCAGCTTAGCGCGGGGGATCGGGGAGCTGTTTTTT. Translation: CASSLARGIGELFF. The rearrangement uses TRBV7-2 and TRBJ2-2, with TRBD2 identical over 7 bases. J gave up 7 bases and V 0 bases, and 2 bases lay outside the gene matches. This CDR3 has 14 residues. Germline CDR1 and CDR2: SGHTA and FQGNSA. Full variable domain (rest looked up from reference TRBV7-2 and TRBJ2-2): GAGVSQSPSNKVTEKGKDVELRCDPISGHTALYWYRQSLGQGLEFLIYFQGNSAPDKSGLPSDRFSAERTGGSVSTLTIQRTQQEDSAVYLCASSLARGIGELFFGEGSRLTVL.

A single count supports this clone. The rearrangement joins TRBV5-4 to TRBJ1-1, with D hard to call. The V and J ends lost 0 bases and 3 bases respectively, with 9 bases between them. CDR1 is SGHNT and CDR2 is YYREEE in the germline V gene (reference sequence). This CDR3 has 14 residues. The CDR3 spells CASSLVYSDTEAFF. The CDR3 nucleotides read TGTGCCAGCAGCTTGGTATATTCGGACACTGAAGCTTTCTTT.

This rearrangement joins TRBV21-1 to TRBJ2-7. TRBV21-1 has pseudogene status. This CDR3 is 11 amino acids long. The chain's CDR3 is CASSNHDEQYF. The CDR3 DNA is TGTGCCAGCAGCAATCACGACGAGCAGTACTTC.

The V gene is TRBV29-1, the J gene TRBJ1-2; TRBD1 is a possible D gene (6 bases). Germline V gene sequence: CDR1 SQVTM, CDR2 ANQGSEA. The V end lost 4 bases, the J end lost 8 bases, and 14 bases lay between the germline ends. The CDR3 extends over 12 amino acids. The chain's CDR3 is CSVGRKGDGYTF. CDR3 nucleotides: TGCAGCGTTGGTCGCAAGGGGGACGGCTACACCTTC.

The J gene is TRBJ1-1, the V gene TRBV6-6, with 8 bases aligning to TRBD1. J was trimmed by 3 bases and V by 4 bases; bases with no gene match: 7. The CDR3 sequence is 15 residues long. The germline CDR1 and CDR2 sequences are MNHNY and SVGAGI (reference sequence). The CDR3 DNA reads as TGTGCCAGCAGTTCAAGGACAGGGATTGACACTGAAGCTTTCTTT. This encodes CASSSRTGIDTEAFF.

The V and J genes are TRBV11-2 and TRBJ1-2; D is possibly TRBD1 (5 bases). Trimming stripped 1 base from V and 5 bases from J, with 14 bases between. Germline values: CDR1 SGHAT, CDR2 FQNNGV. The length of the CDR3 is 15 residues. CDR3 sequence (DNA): TGTGCCAGCAGCTTAGGGGGCAGGCGAAAATATGGCTACACCTTC. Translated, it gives CASSLGGRRKYGYTF.

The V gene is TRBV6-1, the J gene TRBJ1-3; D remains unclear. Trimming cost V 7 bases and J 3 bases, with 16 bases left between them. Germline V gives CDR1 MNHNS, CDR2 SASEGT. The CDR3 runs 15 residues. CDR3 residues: CASNLLRTLGNTIYF. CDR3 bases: TGTGCCAGCAATCTTTTGCGGACGCTTGGAAACACCATATATTTT.

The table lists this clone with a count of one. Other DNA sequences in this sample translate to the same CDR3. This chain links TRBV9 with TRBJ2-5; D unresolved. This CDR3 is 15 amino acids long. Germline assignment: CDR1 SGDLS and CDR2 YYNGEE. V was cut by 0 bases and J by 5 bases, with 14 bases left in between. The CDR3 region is CASSVGLEGRETQYF. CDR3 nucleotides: TGTGCCAGCAGCGTAGGGCTCGAAGGCAGGGAGACCCAGTACTTC.

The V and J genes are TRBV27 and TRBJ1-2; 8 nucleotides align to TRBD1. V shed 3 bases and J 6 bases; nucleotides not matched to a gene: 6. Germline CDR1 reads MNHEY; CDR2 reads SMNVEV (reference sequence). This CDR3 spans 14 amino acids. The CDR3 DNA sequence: TGTGCCAGCAGTTTCAGGACAGGGTCGAATGGCTACACCTTC. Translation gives CASSFRTGSNGYTF.

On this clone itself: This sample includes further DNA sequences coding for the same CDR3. CDR3 in amino acids: CAWSPSNTEAFF. CDR3 nucleotide sequence: TGTGCCTGGAGTCCGAGCAACACTGAAGCTTTCTTT. This rearrangement joins TRBV30 to TRBJ1-1; no firm D call. CDR1 is GTSNPN, CDR2 SVGIG, per germline (reference sequence). The CDR3 consists of 12 residues. V was cut by 2 bases and J by 2 bases, with 6 bases left in between.

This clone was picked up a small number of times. The CDR3 region has the DNA TGTGCCGGACAGGTGAACACTGAAGCTTTCTTT. Encoded protein: CAGQVNTEAFF. The gene calls are TRBV30 and TRBJ1-1; 7 bases fit TRBD1. CDR3 length: 11 amino acids. J was trimmed by 0 bases and V by 8 bases; bases with no gene match: 0. Looked up from germline, CDR1 is GTSNPN and CDR2 is SVGIG (reference sequence).

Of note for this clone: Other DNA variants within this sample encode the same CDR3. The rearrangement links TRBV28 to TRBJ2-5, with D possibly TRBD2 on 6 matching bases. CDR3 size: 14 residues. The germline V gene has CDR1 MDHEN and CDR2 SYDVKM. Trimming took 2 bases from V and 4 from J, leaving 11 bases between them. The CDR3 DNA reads TGTGCCAGCAGTTTAAGGGCGGGGCGAGAGACCCAGTACTTC. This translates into CASSLRAGRETQYF.

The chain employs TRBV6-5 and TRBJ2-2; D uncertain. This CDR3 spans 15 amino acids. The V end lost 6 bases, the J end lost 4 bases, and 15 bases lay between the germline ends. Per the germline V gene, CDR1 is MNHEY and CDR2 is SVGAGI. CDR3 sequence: CASRSPRVGTGELFF. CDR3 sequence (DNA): TGTGCCAGCAGGTCTCCAAGGGTTGGCACCGGGGAGCTGTTTTTT.

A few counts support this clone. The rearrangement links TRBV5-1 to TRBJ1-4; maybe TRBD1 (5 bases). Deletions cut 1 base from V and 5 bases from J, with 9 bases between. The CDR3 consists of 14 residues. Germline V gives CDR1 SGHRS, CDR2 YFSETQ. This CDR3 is CASSLRGENEKLFF. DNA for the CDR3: TGCGCCAGCAGCTTGAGAGGGGAAAATGAAAAACTGTTTTTT.

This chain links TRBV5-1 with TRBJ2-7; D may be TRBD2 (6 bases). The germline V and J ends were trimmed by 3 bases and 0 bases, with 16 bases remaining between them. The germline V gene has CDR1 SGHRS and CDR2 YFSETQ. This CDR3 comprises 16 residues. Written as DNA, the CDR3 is TGCGCCAGCAGCTATGGAGGGACTCCGAGCTCCTACGAGCAGTACTTC. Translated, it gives CASSYGGTPSSYEQYF.

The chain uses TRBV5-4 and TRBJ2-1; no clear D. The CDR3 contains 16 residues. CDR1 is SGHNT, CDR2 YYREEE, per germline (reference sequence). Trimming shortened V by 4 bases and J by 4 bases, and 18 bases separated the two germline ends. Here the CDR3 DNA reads TGTGCCAGCAGCCGCAAAGGGAATAGTCCATACAATGAGCAGTTCTTC. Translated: CASSRKGNSPYNEQFF.

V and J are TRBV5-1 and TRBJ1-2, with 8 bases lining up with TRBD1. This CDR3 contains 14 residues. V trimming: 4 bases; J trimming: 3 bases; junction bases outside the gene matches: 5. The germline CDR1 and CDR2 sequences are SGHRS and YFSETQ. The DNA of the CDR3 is TGCGCCAGCAGCGCGGGACAGGAAGACTATGGCTACACCTTC. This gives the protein CASSAGQEDYGYTF. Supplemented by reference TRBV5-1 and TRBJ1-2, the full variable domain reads KAGVTQTPRYLIKTRGQQVTLSCSPISGHRSVSWYQQTPGQGLQFLFEYFSETQRNKGNFPGRFSGRQFSNSRSEMNVSTLELGDSALYLCASSAGQEDYGYTFGSGTRLTVV.

CDR3 sequence reads: CASSYSSVGTEAFF. CDR3 nucleotide sequence: TGTGCCAGCAGTTACTCATCGGTTGGAACTGAAGCTTTCTTT. This chain connects TRBV6-6 to TRBJ1-1; D is unclear. Trimming took off 0 bases at V and 5 bases at J, with 10 bases between the two ends. In germline, CDR1 is MNHNY, CDR2 SVGAGI (reference sequence). This CDR3 spans 14 amino acids.

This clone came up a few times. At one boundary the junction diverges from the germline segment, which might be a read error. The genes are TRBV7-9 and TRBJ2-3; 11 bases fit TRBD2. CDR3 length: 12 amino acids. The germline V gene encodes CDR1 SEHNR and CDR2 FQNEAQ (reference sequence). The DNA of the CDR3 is TGTGCCAGCAGCCTTCCCGGGACTAGCGGTTCTTTT. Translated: CASSLPGTSGSF.

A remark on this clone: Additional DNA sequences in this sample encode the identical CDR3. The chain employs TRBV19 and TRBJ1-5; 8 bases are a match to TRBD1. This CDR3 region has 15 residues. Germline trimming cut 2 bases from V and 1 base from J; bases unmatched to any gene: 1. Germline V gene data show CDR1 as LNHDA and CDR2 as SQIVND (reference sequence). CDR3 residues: CASSIQGASNQPQHF. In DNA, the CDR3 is TGTGCCAGTAGTATACAGGGGGCGAGCAATCAGCCCCAGCATTTT.

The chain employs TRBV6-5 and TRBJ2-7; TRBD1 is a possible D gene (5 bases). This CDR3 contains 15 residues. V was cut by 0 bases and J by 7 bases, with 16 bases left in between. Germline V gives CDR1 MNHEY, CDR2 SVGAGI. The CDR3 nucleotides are TGTGCCAGCAGTTACTCGACGCAGGGATTGTGGGAGCAGTACTTC. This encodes CASSYSTQGLWEQYF.

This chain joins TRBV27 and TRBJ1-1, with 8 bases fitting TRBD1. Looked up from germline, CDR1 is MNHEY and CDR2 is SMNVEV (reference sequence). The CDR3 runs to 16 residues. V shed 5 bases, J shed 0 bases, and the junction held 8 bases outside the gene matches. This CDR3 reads CASSTRTDRVNTEAFF. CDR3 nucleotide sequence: TGTGCCAGCAGTACCAGGACGGACAGGGTGAACACTGAAGCTTTCTTT.

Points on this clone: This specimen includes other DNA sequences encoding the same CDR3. CDR3 sequence: CASSFRETQYF. The CDR3 DNA sequence: TGCGCCAGCAGCTTCCGGGAGACCCAGTACTTC. This chain links TRBV5-1 with TRBJ2-5; D call uncertain. Germline V CDR1 and CDR2: SGHRS, YFSETQ. The CDR3 totals 11 residues. V was shortened by 2 bases and J by 5 bases, with 4 bases between the two germline ends.

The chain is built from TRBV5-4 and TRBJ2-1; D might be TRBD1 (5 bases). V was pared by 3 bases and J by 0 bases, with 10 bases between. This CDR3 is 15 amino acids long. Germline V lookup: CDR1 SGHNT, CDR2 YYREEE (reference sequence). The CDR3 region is CASSSRQSSYNEQFF. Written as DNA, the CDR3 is TGTGCCAGCAGCTCCAGACAGAGCTCCTACAATGAGCAGTTCTTC.

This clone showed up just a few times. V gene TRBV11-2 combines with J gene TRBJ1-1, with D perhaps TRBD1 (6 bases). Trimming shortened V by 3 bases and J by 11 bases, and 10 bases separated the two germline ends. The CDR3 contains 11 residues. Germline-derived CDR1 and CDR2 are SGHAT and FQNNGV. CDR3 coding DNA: TGTGCCAGCAGCTTGTATCAGGGGGCTTTCTTT. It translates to CASSLYQGAFF.

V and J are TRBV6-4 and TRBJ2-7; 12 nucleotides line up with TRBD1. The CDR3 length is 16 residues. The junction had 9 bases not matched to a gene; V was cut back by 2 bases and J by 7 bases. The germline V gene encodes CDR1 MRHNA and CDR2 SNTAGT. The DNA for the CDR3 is TGTGCCAGCAGTGACATACCGGGACAGGGGGCGCGGGAGCAGTACTTC. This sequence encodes CASSDIPGQGAREQYF.